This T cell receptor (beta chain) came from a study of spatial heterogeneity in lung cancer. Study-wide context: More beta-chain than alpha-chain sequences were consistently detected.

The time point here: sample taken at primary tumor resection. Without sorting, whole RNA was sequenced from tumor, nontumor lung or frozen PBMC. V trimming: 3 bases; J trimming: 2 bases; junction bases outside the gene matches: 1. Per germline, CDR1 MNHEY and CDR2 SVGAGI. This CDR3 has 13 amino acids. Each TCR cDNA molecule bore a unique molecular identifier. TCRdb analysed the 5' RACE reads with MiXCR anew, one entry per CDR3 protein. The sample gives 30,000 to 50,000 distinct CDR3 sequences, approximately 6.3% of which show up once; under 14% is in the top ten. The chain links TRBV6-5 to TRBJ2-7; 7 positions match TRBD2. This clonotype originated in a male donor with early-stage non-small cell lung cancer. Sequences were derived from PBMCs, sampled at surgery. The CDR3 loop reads CASSYAGAYEQYF. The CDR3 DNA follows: TGTGCCAGCAGTTATGCGGGGGCCTACGAGCAGTACTTC.